This is a list of T cell receptor beta chains from one sample in a study of control samples from healthy donors and cancer patients. This table comes from immunoSEQ multiplex PCR, and its TCRdb copy is limited to in-frame clones, with some not included. In the table there are roughly 130,000 clones, roughly 91% of which are singletons. The specimen was PBMCs. These receptors all stem from a man aged 45-65 years with head and neck cancer. The conserved cysteine and the conserved F or W are not part of the CDR3 here.

v_gene | len | CDR3aa
TRBV5-1 | 11 | ASGTGRSYEQY
TRBV28 | 13 | ASSITGITWRKLF
TRBV7-3 | 11 | ASSLSQGNEQF
TRBV6-5 | 12 | ATARGRAYEKLF
TRBV7-2 | 10 | ASSFTYNEQF
TRBV5-1 | 15 | ASSLSKTGGPTDTQY
TRBV11-2 | 13 | ASSLRAGGTDTQY
TRBV7-2 | 14 | ASSLESGLMNTEAF
TRBV25-1 | 11 | ASSSQFNSPLH
TRBV20-1 | 9 | SATKTAGQY
TRBV10-3 | 11 | AISQGQGAVQY
TRBV18 | 15 | ASSPPMPGQGNSPLH
TRBV29-1 | 9 | SVITNYGYT
TRBV5-1 | 13 | ASSQHSGVNTEAF
TRBV27 | 16 | ASKAAGRITLMNTEAF
TRBV5-1 | 11 | ASSLQLTGELF
TRBV4-3 | 14 | ASSQDWRALSYGYT
TRBV5-1 | 16 | ASSTGLAGGQWQETQY
TRBV4-3 | 12 | ASSQERGWDTQY
TRBV23-1 | 12 | ASSQLTINYGYT
TRBV27 | 15 | ASSLRRQGAHLGEQY
TRBV30 | 13 | ALAGGAGSDQPQH
TRBV10-3 | 11 | AISVGQGDGYT
TRBV5-6 | 12 | ASSRDIVQETQY
TRBV12-3/TRBV12-4 | 11 | ASSLQGTDTQY
TRBV30 | 12 | AWSGVGGGGGYT